These T cell receptor beta chains were read from a single sample in a study of shared clonotypes between healthy human individuals. Profiled with immunoSEQ multiplex PCR; TCRdb holds only in-frame clones, not every one. The table shows approximately 2,000,000 clones, with 90% to 95% occurring only once. Sequencing was done on a sample of naive CD8+ T cells from PBMCs. Receptors were obtained from a man younger than 30 in good health. Some clones in this sample may be carry-over from other donors' samples. Both conserved end residues are part of each CDR3. Each record gives: CDR3 DNA, CDR3 protein, clone size, V gene, D gene, J gene. D genes are given only for firm matches. The size field is filled for only some rows; it gives once, few, many or a size class.

TGTGCCAGCAGCTTAGTCAAGGCGGGAGTGGGCAATGAGCAGTTCTTC	CASSLVKAGVGNEQFF	NA	TRBV7-9	TRBD2	TRBJ2-1
TGTGCCAGCAGCTTACTAACGGGAGGGTCCTACAATGAGCAGTTCTTC	CASSLLTGGSYNEQFF	NA	TRBV7-9	TRBD2	TRBJ2-1
TGTGCCAGCTCACGTTCTAGCACAGATACGCAGTATTTT	CASSRSSTDTQYF	NA	TRBV18	NA	TRBJ2-3
TGCGCCAGCAGCGATACCGGGGAGCTGTTTTTT	CASSDTGELFF	NA	TRBV5-1	NA	TRBJ2-2
TGTGCCAGAAGCCCAATAGGACAGGGTGTGAGGAAGGAAGAGACCCAGTACTTC	CARSPIGQGVRKEETQYF	NA	TRBV5-3	TRBD1	TRBJ2-5
TGTGCCAGCAGTGGAGGCAGAAGTTCCGATCAGCCCCAGCATTTT	CASSGGRSSDQPQHF	NA	TRBV2	NA	TRBJ1-5
TGTGCCAGCAGGGCCTCCGGGGGCCCTGAAGCTTTCTTT	CASRASGGPEAFF	NA	TRBV7-2	NA	TRBJ1-1
TGTGCCAGCAGTTCGGGACAGAGAAGGACAGATACGCAGTATTTT	CASSSGQRRTDTQYF	NA	TRBV28	TRBD1	TRBJ2-3
TGCGCCAGCAGTGATCGGACAGGGGAAGAGCAGTACTTC	CASSDRTGEEQYF	NA	TRBV10-1	TRBD1	TRBJ2-7
TGTGCCAGCAGCCGACGATCAGAGAACCCCGGGGAGCTGTTTTTT	CASSRRSENPGELFF	NA	TRBV7-9	NA	TRBJ2-2
TGTGCCAGCAGCTTACGGACGGTGGGCTCCTACGAGCAGTACTTC	CASSLRTVGSYEQYF	NA	TRBV7-2	NA	TRBJ2-7
TGTGCCAGTAGTATCGGTCAGATTTATGGCTACACCTTC	CASSIGQIYGYTF	once	TRBV19	NA	TRBJ1-2
TGTGCCAGCAGTCTGGGACTAGCGAACACCGGGGAGCTGTTTTTT	CASSLGLANTGELFF	NA	TRBV27	TRBD2	TRBJ2-2
TGTGCCAGTAGTAGTAGGGGGCGCGATCAGCCCCAGCATTTT	CASSSRGRDQPQHF	NA	TRBV19	TRBD1	TRBJ1-5